This T cell receptor (beta chain) was identified during a study of cytomegalovirus exposure and HLA in healthy donors. With 60 Vbeta and 13 Jbeta primers, the PCR was carried out. Clones were sequenced by immunoSEQ multiplex PCR, and TCRdb holds only the in-frame ones, with some missing. The profile covers approximately 280,000 clones, with roughly 89% appearing a single time and approximately 4.3% taken by the ten largest. The V end lost 5 bases, the J end lost 8 bases, and 16 bases lay between the germline ends. Germline CDR1 SGHVS, CDR2 FNYEAQ. This CDR3 region has 14 residues. Material for sequencing was PBMCs. This sequence was found in a man aged 35-49 years in good health and CMV-seropositive. The rearrangement links TRBV7-6 to TRBJ1-5; the D is unclear. The CDR3 here is CASSEGGEKEPQHF. CDR3 DNA: TGTGCCAGCAGCGAGGGCGGGGAGAAGGAGCCCCAGCATTTT.